This T cell receptor (beta chain) was retrieved from a study of T cells in Graves' hyperthyroidism and ophthalmopathy. The V and J ends lost 2 bases and 7 bases respectively, with 16 bases between them. Germline values: CDR1 MDHEN, CDR2 SYDVKM. The CDR3 has 15 amino acids. RNA transcripts provided the source from which TCR beta CDR3 regions were amplified. TCR CDR3 underwent first-round RT-PCR with the HTBI primer set. TCRdb ran MiXCR on the multiplex PCR reads and lists one entry per CDR3 protein. The data contain 500,000 to 550,000 distinct CDR3 sequences, 15% to 20% of them singletons. The origin of this receptor is a man in his forties with Graves' ophthalmopathy. The chain links TRBV28 to TRBJ2-3; a possible D gene is TRBD1 (5 bases). Input material: blood. For the CDR3, the DNA is TGTGCCAGCAGTTTAAGCAGGGCCCAAACTTATACGCAGTATTTT. This translates into CASSLSRAQTYTQYF. Full variable domain (missing parts from reference TRBV28 and TRBJ2-3): DVKVTQSSRYLVKRTGEKVFLECVQDMDHENMFWYRQDPGLGLRLIYFSYDVKMKEKGDIPEGYSVSREKKERFSLILESASTNQTSMYLCASSLSRAQTYTQYFGPGTRLTVL.